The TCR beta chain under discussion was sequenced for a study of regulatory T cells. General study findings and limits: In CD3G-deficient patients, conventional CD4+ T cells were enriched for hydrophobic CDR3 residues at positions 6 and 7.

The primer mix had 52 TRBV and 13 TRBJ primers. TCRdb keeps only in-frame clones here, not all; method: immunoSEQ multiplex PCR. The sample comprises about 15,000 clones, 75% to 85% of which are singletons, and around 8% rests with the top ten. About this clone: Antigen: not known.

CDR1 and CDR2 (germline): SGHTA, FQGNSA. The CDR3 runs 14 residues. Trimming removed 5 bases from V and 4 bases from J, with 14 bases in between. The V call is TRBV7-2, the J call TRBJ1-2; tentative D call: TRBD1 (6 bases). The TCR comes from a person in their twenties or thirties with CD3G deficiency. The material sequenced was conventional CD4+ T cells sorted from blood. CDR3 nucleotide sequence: TGTGCCAGCAGCCCGTTGACAGGATTCTATGGCTACACCTTC. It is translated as CASSPLTGFYGYTF.